This T cell receptor beta chain was retrieved from a study of T cell responses to AZD1222 COVID-19 vaccine. General study points: The study found vaccine-associated CD4 TCRs spanning spike, dominant at 160-218 and 743-854. Sampling captured repertoires only after the peak T cell response. Variant regions that are unmutated are reportedly the target of nearly half of spike-specific TCRs. Donor demographics were predominantly white British with a female majority; clonal diversity may be underestimated.

Data came from immunoSEQ multiplex PCR; TCRdb stores just in-frame clones and leaves some out. The sample has under 200,000 clones, 85% to 95% seen once. Worth noting for this clone: Its antigen is not identified.

Trimming pared 4 bases from V and 0 bases from J, leaving 9 bases between. The CDR3 has 14 amino acids. Germline CDR1 is SEHNR and CDR2 is FQNEAQ (reference sequence). This TCR came from an adult in good health. The starting material was peripheral blood, obtained on day 0 of AZD1222 vaccination. This chain uses TRBV7-9 with TRBJ1-2; D unclear. CDR3 sequence reads: CASSSSGPNYGYTF. CDR3 DNA: TGTGCCAGCAGCTCTTCGGGCCCTAACTATGGCTACACCTTC.